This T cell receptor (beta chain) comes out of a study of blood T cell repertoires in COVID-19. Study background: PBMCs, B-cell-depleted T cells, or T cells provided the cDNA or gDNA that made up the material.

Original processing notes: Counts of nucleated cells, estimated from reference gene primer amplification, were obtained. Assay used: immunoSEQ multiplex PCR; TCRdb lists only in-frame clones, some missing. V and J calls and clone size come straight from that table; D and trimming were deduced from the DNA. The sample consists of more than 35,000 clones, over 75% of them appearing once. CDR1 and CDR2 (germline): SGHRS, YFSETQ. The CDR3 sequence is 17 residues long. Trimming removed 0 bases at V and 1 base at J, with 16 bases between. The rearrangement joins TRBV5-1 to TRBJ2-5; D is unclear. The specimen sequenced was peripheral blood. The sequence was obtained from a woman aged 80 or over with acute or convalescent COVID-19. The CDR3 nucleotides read TGCGCCAGCAGCTTGGCCTTTAGGAGTAATTCCCAAGAGACCCAGTACTTC. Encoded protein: CASSLAFRSNSQETQYF.